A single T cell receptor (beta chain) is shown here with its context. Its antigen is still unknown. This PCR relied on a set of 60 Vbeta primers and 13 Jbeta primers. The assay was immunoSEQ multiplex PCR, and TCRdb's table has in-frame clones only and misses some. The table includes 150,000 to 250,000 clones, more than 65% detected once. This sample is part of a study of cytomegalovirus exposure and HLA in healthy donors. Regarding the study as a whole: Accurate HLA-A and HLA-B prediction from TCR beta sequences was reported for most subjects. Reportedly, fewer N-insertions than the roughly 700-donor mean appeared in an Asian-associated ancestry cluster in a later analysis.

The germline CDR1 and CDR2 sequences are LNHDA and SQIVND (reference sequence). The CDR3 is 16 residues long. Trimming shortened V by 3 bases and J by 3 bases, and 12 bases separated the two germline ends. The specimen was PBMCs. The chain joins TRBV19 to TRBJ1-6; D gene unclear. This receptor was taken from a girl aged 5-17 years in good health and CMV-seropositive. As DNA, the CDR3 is TGTGCCAGTAGTATGGAGGGCTTGGGCTATAATTCACCCCTCCACTTT. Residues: CASSMEGLGYNSPLHF.